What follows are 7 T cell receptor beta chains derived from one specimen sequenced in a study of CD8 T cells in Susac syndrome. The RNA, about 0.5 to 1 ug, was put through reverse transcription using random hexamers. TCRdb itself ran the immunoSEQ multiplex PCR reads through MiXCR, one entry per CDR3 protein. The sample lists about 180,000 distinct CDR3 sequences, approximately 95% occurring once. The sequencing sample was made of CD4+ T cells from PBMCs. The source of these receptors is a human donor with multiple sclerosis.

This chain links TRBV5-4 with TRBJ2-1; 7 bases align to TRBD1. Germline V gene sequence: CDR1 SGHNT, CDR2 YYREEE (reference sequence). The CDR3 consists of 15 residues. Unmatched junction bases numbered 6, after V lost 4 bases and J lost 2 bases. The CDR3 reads CASSPEGGTYNEQFF. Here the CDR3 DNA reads TGTGCCAGCAGCCCCGAAGGGGGCACCTACAATGAGCAGTTCTTC.

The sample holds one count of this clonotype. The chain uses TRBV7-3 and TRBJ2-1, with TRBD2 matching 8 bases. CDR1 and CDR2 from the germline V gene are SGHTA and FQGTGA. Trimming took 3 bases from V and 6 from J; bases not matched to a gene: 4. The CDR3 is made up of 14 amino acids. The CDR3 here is CASSLFSGVNEQFF. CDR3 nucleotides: TGTGCCAGCAGCTTGTTTAGCGGGGTCAATGAGCAGTTCTTC.

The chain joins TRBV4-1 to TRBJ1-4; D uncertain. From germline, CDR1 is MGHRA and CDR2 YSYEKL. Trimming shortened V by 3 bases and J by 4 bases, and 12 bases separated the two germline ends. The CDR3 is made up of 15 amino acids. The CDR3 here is CASSHTGPGNEKLFF. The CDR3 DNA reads TGCGCCAGCAGCCACACCGGGCCTGGTAATGAAAAACTGTTTTTT.

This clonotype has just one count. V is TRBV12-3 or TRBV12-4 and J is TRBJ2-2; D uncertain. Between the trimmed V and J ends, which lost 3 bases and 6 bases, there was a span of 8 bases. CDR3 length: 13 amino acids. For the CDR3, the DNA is TGTGCCAGCAGTTTCCGGCACTCCGGGGAGCTGTTTTTT. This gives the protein CASSFRHSGELFF.

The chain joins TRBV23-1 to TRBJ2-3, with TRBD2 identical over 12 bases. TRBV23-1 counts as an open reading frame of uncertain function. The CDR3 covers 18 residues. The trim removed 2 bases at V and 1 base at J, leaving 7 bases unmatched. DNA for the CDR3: TGCGCCAGCAGTCAAGTCACCGGACTAGCGGGGTGCACAGATACGCAGTATTTT. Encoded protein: CASSQVTGLAGCTDTQYF.

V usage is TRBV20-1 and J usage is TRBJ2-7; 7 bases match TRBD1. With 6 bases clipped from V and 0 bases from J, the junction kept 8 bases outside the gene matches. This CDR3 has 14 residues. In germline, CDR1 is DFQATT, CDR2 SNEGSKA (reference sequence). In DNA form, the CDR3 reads TGCAGTGCGGGTGACAGGGTTGCCTCCTACGAGCAGTACTTC. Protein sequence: CSAGDRVASYEQYF.

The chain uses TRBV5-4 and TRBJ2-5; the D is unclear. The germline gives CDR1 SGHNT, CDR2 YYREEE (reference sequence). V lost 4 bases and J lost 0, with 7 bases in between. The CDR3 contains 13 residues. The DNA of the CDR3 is TGTGCCAGCAGCCGATTGAACCAAGAGACCCAGTACTTC. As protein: CASSRLNQETQYF.